Presented here are 16 T cell receptor beta chains from one specimen sequenced in a study of T cells after yellow fever vaccination. TCRdb fed the 5' RACE reads into MiXCR, producing one record per CDR3 protein. The sample shows approximately 260,000 distinct CDR3 sequences, over 10% of them seen only once. The sample was CD4+ T cells sorted from PBMCs, taken 45 days after the yellow fever booster vaccination. Source of these receptors: a young man who received the YFV17D yellow fever vaccine.

The chain links TRBV3-1 to TRBJ2-1, with D perhaps TRBD2 (5 bases). The CDR3 is made up of 15 amino acids. V lost 0 bases and J 8 bases, leaving 14 bases between the germline ends. CDR1 and CDR2 (germline): LGHDT, YNNKEL (reference sequence). CDR3 DNA: TGTGCCAGCAGCCAAGATCCCCGGGGTTCTGATGAGCAGTTCTTC. It yields the protein CASSQDPRGSDEQFF.

Worth noting for this clonotype: The junction differs from germline at one of its ends, possibly a read error. V usage is TRBV2 and J usage is TRBJ2-1, with 9 bases fitting TRBD2. CDR3 size: 16 residues. Germline V gene sequence: CDR1 SNHLY, CDR2 FYNNEI. CDR3 nucleotides: TGTGCCAGCAGTGAAAGAGCGACTAGCGGTGTCAATGACCAGTTCTTC. It is translated as CASSERATSGVNDQFF.

This clonotype came up a few times. The J gene is TRBJ2-1, the V gene TRBV24-1; TRBD2 matches at 10 bases. The V gene's germline CDR1 is KGHDR and CDR2 SFDVKD. The CDR3 is made up of 14 amino acids. J gave up 5 bases and V 5 bases, and 2 bases lay outside the gene matches. Here the CDR3 DNA reads TGTGCCACCAGTGGTACTAGCGGGAACAATGAGCAGTTCTTC. It encodes CATSGTSGNNEQFF.

This clonotype has just a few counts. The chain has TRBV20-1 and TRBJ2-1; D tentatively reads TRBD1 or TRBD2 (5 bases each). The CDR3 has 12 residues. Trimming cost V 5 bases and J 4 bases, with 9 bases left between them. Germline V lookup: CDR1 DFQATT, CDR2 SNEGSKA (reference sequence). The CDR3 region is CSARGRYNEQFF. Here the CDR3 DNA reads TGCAGTGCTCGGGGCCGTTACAATGAGCAGTTCTTC.

The chain carries TRBV6-5 and TRBJ2-7; 9 nucleotides match TRBD2. V shed 7 bases, J shed 4 bases, and the junction held 11 bases outside the gene matches. The germline CDR1 and CDR2 sequences are MNHEY and SVGAGI. The CDR3 is made up of 15 amino acids. The CDR3 sequence is CASNSAGREGYEQYF. DNA for the CDR3: TGTGCCAGCAATTCAGCGGGGCGGGAGGGGTACGAGCAGTACTTC.

The chain combines TRBV7-2 with TRBJ2-3, with 11 nucleotides matching TRBD2. V lost 5 bases to trimming and J lost 8 bases; unmatched junction nucleotides: 12. This CDR3 contains 16 residues. Germline V gene data show CDR1 as SGHTA and CDR2 as FQGNSA. CDR3 sequence: CASSPGGTSGPRTQYF. In DNA form, the CDR3 reads TGTGCCAGCAGCCCGGGAGGGACTAGCGGCCCTCGTACGCAGTATTTT. The whole variable domain, filled in from reference TRBV7-2 and TRBJ2-3, reads GAGVSQSPSNKVTEKGKDVELRCDPISGHTALYWYRQSLGQGLEFLIYFQGNSAPDKSGLPSDRFSAERTGGSVSTLTIQRTQQEDSAVYLCASSPGGTSGPRTQYFGPGTRLTVL.

V usage is TRBV5-1 and J usage is TRBJ2-5; TRBD2 matches 7 bases. The CDR3 extends over 13 amino acids. Germline trimming cut 7 bases from V and 5 bases from J; bases unmatched to any gene: 8. From germline, CDR1 is SGHRS and CDR2 YFSETQ. The CDR3 DNA follows: TGCGCCAGCTCTGCGGGAGACTGGGAGACCCAGTACTTC. Translating gives CASSAGDWETQYF.

The sample holds a few counts of this clonotype. The chain employs TRBV5-5 and TRBJ2-2; 11 bases match TRBD2. The CDR3 has 17 amino acids. CDR1 and CDR2 (germline): SGHKS, YYEKEE (reference sequence). J was trimmed by 4 bases and V by 2 bases; bases with no gene match: 7. CDR3 coding DNA: TGTGCCAGCAGCTTAGGTGGGACTAGCGGTTTCACCGGGGAGCTGTTTTTT. This translates into CASSLGGTSGFTGELFF.

This sequence joins TRBV6-1 and TRBJ2-3, with 13 bases fitting TRBD2. Germline-derived CDR1 and CDR2 are MNHNS and SASEGT. The CDR3 length is 16 residues. The V and J ends lost 5 bases and 4 bases, in that order; junction bases with no gene match: 6. CDR3 coding DNA: TGTGCCAGCAGTCCAGGACTAGCGGGAGTCCCAGATACGCAGTATTTT. Its protein product is CASSPGLAGVPDTQYF.

The chain has TRBV18 and TRBJ2-7; D perhaps matches TRBD1 (5 bases). In germline, CDR1 is KGHSH, CDR2 LQKENI. The CDR3 runs 14 residues. Trimming removed 1 base at V and 5 bases at J, with 12 bases between. Here the CDR3 reads CASSPRVDRNEQYF. CDR3 bases: TGTGCCAGCTCACCACGGGTAGACAGAAACGAGCAGTACTTC.

In its sample, this clonotype was seen a few times. This chain joins TRBV24-1 and TRBJ2-3; D gene unclear. CDR1 and CDR2 (germline): KGHDR, SFDVKD. V lost 2 bases to trimming and J lost 6 bases, with 2 bases between them. The CDR3 consists of 11 residues. CDR3 sequence: CATSDSDTQYF. CDR3 bases: TGTGCCACCAGTGATTCGGATACGCAGTATTTT.

This clonotype appeared many times. The chain uses TRBV5-5 and TRBJ2-7; no clear D. The germline CDR1 and CDR2 sequences are SGHKS and YYEKEE (reference sequence). The CDR3 loop spans 12 amino acids. V lost 0 bases and J lost 4, with 5 bases in between. The CDR3, as DNA: TGTGCCAGCAGCTTGGCAGAATACGAGCAGTACTTC. Translating gives CASSLAEYEQYF.

This chain uses TRBV20-1 with TRBJ2-5; D gene ambiguous. CDR1 DFQATT and CDR2 SNEGSKA come from the germline V gene (reference sequence). This CDR3 comprises 14 residues. Trimming removed 7 bases at V and 3 bases at J, with 18 bases between. The CDR3 DNA reads as TGCAGTGTTACCCCATTAGGGCAGGAAGAGACCCAGTACTTC. Amino acids: CSVTPLGQEETQYF.

This clonotype was seen more than once but under ten times. The gene calls are TRBV28 and TRBJ2-1; D gene ambiguous. Between the trimmed V and J ends, which lost 8 bases and 2 bases, there was a span of 10 bases. The CDR3 totals 13 residues. Germline V lookup: CDR1 MDHEN, CDR2 SYDVKM. This CDR3 reads CASRRTTYNEQFF. Written as DNA, the CDR3 is TGTGCCAGCCGACGAACGACCTACAATGAGCAGTTCTTC.

This clonotype was seen more than once but under ten times. The chain recombines TRBV12-3 or TRBV12-4 with TRBJ2-1; 8 nucleotides match TRBD2. The CDR3 runs to 14 residues. Trimming at V came to 2 bases and at J to 8 bases, leaving 5 bases not matched to a gene. The CDR3 region has the DNA TGTGCCAGCAGTTTACTGCCTAGCGGGTATGAGCAGTTCTTC. Protein product: CASSLLPSGYEQFF.

V and J are TRBV20-1 and TRBJ2-3; 11 nucleotides line up with TRBD2. V lost 3 bases and J lost 9; bases outside the gene matches: 5. This CDR3 comprises 13 residues. Germline V lookup: CDR1 DFQATT, CDR2 SNEGSKA (reference sequence). The CDR3 is CSASSGRARTQYF. CDR3 nucleotides: TGCAGTGCTAGTAGCGGGAGGGCCCGGACGCAGTATTTT.